The rows below give T cell receptor beta chains drawn from one sample of a study of post-analysis software for immune sequencing data. In TCRdb, the PCR reads were re-called with MiXCR into one record per CDR3 protein. The table has some 890,000 distinct CDR3 sequences, 53% seen once; the top ten hold around 4.5%. Sequenced input: blood. Source of these receptors: a girl aged 5 to 17 with multiple sclerosis. CDR3s include the opening cysteine and the closing phenylalanine or tryptophan. The order of the fields is CDR3 length, J gene, clone size, D gene, V gene, CDR3 protein, CDR3 DNA. The D gene is left open where the match is weak. The size field is filled for only some rows; it gives once, few, many or a size class.

16,TRBJ1-2,-,-,TRBV2,CASSETGAGAIYGYTF,TGTGCCAGCAGTGAAACTGGGGCAGGGGCGATCTATGGCTACACCTTC
13,TRBJ2-7,-,TRBD1,TRBV10-3,CAISSQGGDKQYF,TGTGCCATCAGTTCACAGGGGGGCGACAAGCAGTACTTC
15,TRBJ2-1,few,-,TRBV7-3,CASSLLGTPGDEQFF,TGTGCCAGCAGCCTACTCGGGACCCCGGGCGATGAGCAGTTCTTC
13,TRBJ1-2,few,-,TRBV3-1,CASSQDIADGYTF,TGTGCCAGCAGCCAGGATATCGCGGATGGCTACACCTTC
13,TRBJ1-4,-,-,TRBV20-1,CSARKQAPEKLFF,TGCAGTGCTAGAAAACAGGCCCCTGAAAAACTGTTTTTT
16,TRBJ2-1,-,-,TRBV7-9,CASSFSGFGDHNEQFF,TGTGCCAGCAGCTTTAGCGGATTCGGGGACCACAATGAGCAGTTCTTC
16,TRBJ2-6,-,-,TRBV5-4,CASSSDLDRWANVLTF,TGTGCCAGCAGCTCCGATCTGGACCGCTGGGCCAACGTCCTGACTTTC
15,TRBJ2-3,-,TRBD2,TRBV20-1,CSASAQLAGRSTQYF,TGCAGTGCTAGCGCCCAACTAGCGGGTCGATCTACGCAGTATTTT
16,TRBJ2-1,-,-,TRBV6-6,CASSREGVGSYNEQFF,TGTGCCAGCAGTAGAGAGGGGGTGGGATCCTACAATGAGCAGTTCTTC
13,TRBJ1-4,-,TRBD1,TRBV6-5,CASGLQGGEKLFF,TGTGCCAGCGGGTTACAGGGGGGTGAAAAACTGTTTTTT
15,TRBJ2-2,once,-,TRBV20-1,CSTTTGTINTGELFF,TGCAGTACTACCACCGGGACCATAAACACCGGGGAGCTGTTTTTT
13,TRBJ2-5,few,-,TRBV20-1,CSATGSYQETQYF,TGCAGTGCTACGGGGTCTTACCAAGAGACCCAGTACTTC
13,TRBJ2-7,-,-,TRBV5-6,CASRQLLSYEQYF,TGTGCCAGCAGACAACTACTCTCCTACGAGCAGTACTTC
16,TRBJ2-3,-,TRBD1,TRBV29-1,CSSLVVGTGGTDTQYF,TGCAGCTCCTTGGTCGTAGGGACAGGGGGAACAGATACGCAGTATTTT
13,TRBJ1-2,-,-,TRBV20-1,CSASNRVDYGYTF,TGCAGTGCTAGTAACAGGGTGGACTATGGCTACACCTTC
15,TRBJ2-7,few,TRBD2,TRBV20-1,CSAGPSSAGVYEQYF,TGCAGTGCTGGACCTTCTTCCGCGGGAGTCTACGAGCAGTACTTC
17,TRBJ2-3,-,-,TRBV5-1,CASSREIGFPSTDTQYF,TGCGCCAGCAGCCGCGAAATAGGGTTCCCGAGCACAGATACGCAGTATTTT
15,TRBJ2-1,-,TRBD1,TRBV7-3,CASSSPGTGFYEQFF,TGTGCCAGCAGCTCCCCTGGGACAGGGTTTTATGAGCAGTTCTTC
12,TRBJ1-4,-,-,TRBV29-1,CSVVTGEEKLFF,TGCAGCGTTGTAACCGGGGAGGAAAAACTGTTTTTT
14,TRBJ2-2,-,TRBD1,TRBV7-3,CASSPDREAGELFF,TGTGCCAGCAGCCCGGACAGGGAGGCCGGGGAGCTGTTTTTT
13,TRBJ2-5,-,TRBD2,TRBV20-1,CSASPSGQETQYF,TGCAGTGCTAGTCCTAGCGGCCAAGAGACCCAGTACTTC
14,TRBJ2-5,-,TRBD2,TRBV12-3/TRBV12-4,CASRGAGDEETQYF,TGTGCCAGCAGGGGAGCGGGAGATGAGGAGACCCAGTACTTC
11,TRBJ2-7,few,-,TRBV7-2,CASSPSFEQYF,TGTGCCAGCAGCCCGAGTTTCGAGCAGTACTTC
15,TRBJ2-7,-,-,TRBV5-1,CASSSTGTAGGPQYF,TGCGCCAGCAGCTCGACCGGGACCGCCGGCGGGCCCCAGTACTTC
15,TRBJ2-3,-,-,TRBV10-3,CAISEAEQHTDTQYF,TGTGCCATCAGTGAGGCGGAGCAGCACACGGATACGCAGTATTTT
15,TRBJ1-2,few,-,TRBV9,CASSVVGISDYGYTF,TGTGCCAGCAGCGTAGTGGGGATCTCCGACTATGGCTACACCTTC
15,TRBJ1-4,-,-,TRBV5-1,CASSFGSTSNEKLFF,TGCGCCAGCAGCTTTGGATCTACCTCTAATGAAAAACTGTTTTTT
14,TRBJ2-7,-,TRBD2,TRBV6-5,CASTPGLDSYEQYF,TGTGCCAGCACCCCGGGACTAGACTCCTACGAGCAGTACTTC
15,TRBJ1-5,once,TRBD1,TRBV12-3/TRBV12-4,CASSPPGQGDQPQHF,TGTGCCAGCAGTCCTCCGGGACAGGGGGATCAGCCCCAGCATTTT
13,TRBJ2-7,-,-,TRBV7-3,CASSLSQNREQYF,TGTGCCAGCAGCTTAAGCCAGAATAGGGAGCAGTACTTC
13,TRBJ1-2,once,TRBD1,TRBV20-1,CSALMTGVGSYTF,TGCAGTGCTCTGATGACAGGGGTTGGCAGCTACACCTTC
17,TRBJ2-1,-,TRBD2,TRBV6-1,CASSEIGGRDWHNEQFF,TGTGCCAGCAGTGAAATCGGCGGGAGGGACTGGCACAATGAGCAGTTCTTC
15,TRBJ2-5,few,-,TRBV7-3,CASSSRGAIGETQYF,TGTGCCAGCAGCTCTCGGGGGGCCATCGGAGAGACCCAGTACTTC
14,TRBJ1-2,few,-,TRBV15,CATSRDVQGYGYTF,TGTGCCACCAGCAGAGATGTCCAGGGTTATGGCTACACCTTC
14,TRBJ2-4,-,-,TRBV20-1,CSAPNSGTKNIQYF,TGCAGTGCCCCTAATAGCGGCACCAAAAACATTCAGTACTTC
14,TRBJ1-2,many,-,TRBV6-5,CASSYSGGNYGYTF,TGTGCCAGCAGTTACTCGGGGGGCAACTATGGCTACACCTTC
15,TRBJ1-4,few,-,TRBV6-1,CASSEARATNEKLFF,TGTGCCAGCAGTGAAGCCCGCGCAACTAATGAAAAACTGTTTTTT
17,TRBJ2-5,once,TRBD2,TRBV7-2,CASSSRPWGRAQETQYF,TGTGCCAGCAGCTCTAGGCCCTGGGGGAGGGCCCAAGAGACCCAGTACTTC
15,TRBJ2-7,-,-,TRBV6-5,CASSPYSRPFYEQYF,TGTGCCAGCAGTCCCTACAGCCGTCCCTTTTACGAGCAGTACTTC
13,TRBJ2-7,-,-,TRBV2,CASSDRGWSEQYF,TGTGCCAGCAGTGACAGGGGATGGAGCGAGCAGTACTTC
17,TRBJ2-7,-,TRBD1,TRBV6-5,CASSYTGGSSGTYEQYF,TGTGCCAGCAGTTACACAGGGGGCTCTAGCGGAACCTACGAGCAGTACTTC
14,TRBJ2-7,few,TRBD2,TRBV10-3,CAISPSGAGWAQYF,TGTGCCATCAGTCCGAGCGGGGCGGGATGGGCCCAGTACTTC
14,TRBJ2-3,-,-,TRBV7-6,CASSALTSTDTQYF,TGTGCCAGCAGCGCCCTTACCAGCACAGATACGCAGTATTTT
15,TRBJ1-5,-,TRBD1,TRBV5-5,CVSSLETGGNQPQHF,TGTGTCAGCAGCTTGGAGACAGGGGGAAATCAGCCCCAGCATTTT